This TCR beta chain was documented in a study of blood T cell repertoires in COVID-19. The germline V and J ends were trimmed by 5 bases and 5 bases, with 16 bases remaining between them. Germline CDR1 is SGHNT and CDR2 is YENEEA. The CDR3 contains 15 residues. There are a few counts of this clone. How the authors handled the data: Amplification of reference gene primers was used by the study to estimate nucleated cell counts. Only in-frame clones appear in the TCRdb table, and some are missing; sequencing was by immunoSEQ multiplex PCR. That table gives V, J and clone size, and the DNA gave D and trimming. This table has 150,000 to 180,000 clones, roughly 80% appearing once.

The sequenced sample was peripheral blood. The rearrangement uses TRBV11-3 and TRBJ2-1, with D maybe TRBD2 (6 bases). The receptor's source is a woman aged 60-75 years with COVID-19, enrolled during active disease. CDR3 amino acids: CASSESRGGNNEQFF. The CDR3, as DNA: TGTGCCAGCAGCGAGAGTCGGGGCGGGAACAATGAGCAGTTCTTC. Based on the CDR3 plus reference TRBV11-3 and TRBJ2-1, the full variable domain is EAGVVQSPRYKIIEKKQPVAFWCNPISGHNTLYWYLQNLGQGPELLIRYENEEAVDDSQLPKDRFSAERLKGVDSTLKIQPAELGDSAVYLCASSESRGGNNEQFFGPGTRLTVL.